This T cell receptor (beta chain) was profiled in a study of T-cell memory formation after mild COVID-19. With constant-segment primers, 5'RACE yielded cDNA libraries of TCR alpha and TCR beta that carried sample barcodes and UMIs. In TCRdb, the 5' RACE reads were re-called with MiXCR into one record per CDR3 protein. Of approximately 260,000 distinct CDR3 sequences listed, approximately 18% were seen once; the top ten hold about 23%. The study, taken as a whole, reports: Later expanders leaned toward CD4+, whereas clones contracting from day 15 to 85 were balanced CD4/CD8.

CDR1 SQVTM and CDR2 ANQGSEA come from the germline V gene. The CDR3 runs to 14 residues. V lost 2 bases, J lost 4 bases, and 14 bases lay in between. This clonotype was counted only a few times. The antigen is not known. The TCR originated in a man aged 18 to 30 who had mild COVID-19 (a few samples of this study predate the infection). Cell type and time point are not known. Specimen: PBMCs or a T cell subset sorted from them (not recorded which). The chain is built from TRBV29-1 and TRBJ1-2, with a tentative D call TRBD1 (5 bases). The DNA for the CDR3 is TGCAGCGTTGAACTATCGGGACCGTTCTATGGCTACACCTTC. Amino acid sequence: CSVELSGPFYGYTF.